These 21 T cell receptor beta chains were sequenced from one sample in a study of blood T cell repertoires in COVID-19. Using immunoSEQ multiplex PCR, the repertoire was profiled, and TCRdb retains in-frame clones only, with some absent. Of roughly 350,000 clones in the sample, over 75% are singletons; the top ten hold about 3.9%. The sample consisted of peripheral blood. These receptors were collected from a woman aged 45-59 years with active or convalescent COVID-19.

The chain joins TRBV4-3 to TRBJ1-2, with D possibly TRBD1 on 6 matching bases. Trimming took off 0 bases at V and 7 bases at J, with 21 bases between the two ends. Germline values: CDR1 LGHNA, CDR2 YSLEER. The CDR3 loop spans 17 amino acids. CDR3: CASSQEFNRDAGFGYTF. Written as DNA, the CDR3 is TGCGCCAGCAGCCAAGAGTTCAACAGGGACGCAGGCTTTGGCTACACCTTC.

This clone was detected a few times. The chain joins TRBV4-1 to TRBJ1-2; D gene unclear. V was shortened by 4 bases and J by 5 bases, with 17 bases between the two germline ends. Germline V gene sequence: CDR1 MGHRA, CDR2 YSYEKL. The CDR3 has 15 amino acids. CDR3 nucleotide sequence: TGCGCCAGCAGCCTCGACTCGGGTGGCCCTTATGGCTACACCTTC. This sequence encodes CASSLDSGGPYGYTF.

This chain connects TRBV6-2 or TRBV6-3 to TRBJ1-1; tentative D call: TRBD1 (5 bases). V lost 5 bases, J lost 6 bases, and 19 bases lay in between. The length of the CDR3 is 15 residues. The V gene's germline CDR1 is MNHEY and CDR2 SVGEGT. In nucleotides, the CDR3 is TGTGCCAGCAGTCTTATTGGACCAGGGATGGCTGAAGCTTTCTTT. It specifies CASSLIGPGMAEAFF.

The chain joins TRBV9 to TRBJ2-2; 11 nucleotides match TRBD2. The CDR3 is made up of 16 amino acids. J gave up 3 bases and V 0 bases, and 1 base lay outside the gene matches. Germline assignment: CDR1 SGDLS and CDR2 YYNGEE. The CDR3 protein is CASSVVSGRDTGELFF. The CDR3 DNA reads as TGTGCCAGCAGCGTAGTTAGCGGGAGGGACACCGGGGAGCTGTTTTTT.

This sequence joins TRBV28 and TRBJ1-5; possible D gene TRBD1, 5 bases. Looked up from germline, CDR1 is MDHEN and CDR2 is SYDVKM. The CDR3 loop spans 16 amino acids. Trimming removed 8 bases from V and 6 bases from J, with 23 bases in between. The CDR3 region has the DNA TGTGCCAGCGGACCGGGTGGAGCTGGAAGGGGTCAGCCCCAGCATTTT. Amino acids: CASGPGGAGRGQPQHF.

The V call is TRBV5-1, the J call TRBJ1-3; tentatively, D is TRBD1 (6 bases). The CDR3 spans 15 residues. Germline V gene data show CDR1 as SGHRS and CDR2 as YFSETQ. The V end lost 4 bases, the J end lost 0 bases, and 11 bases lay between the germline ends. The CDR3 DNA follows: TGCGCCAGCAGCCCCAGGACAGCCTCTGGAAACACCATATATTTT. It yields the protein CASSPRTASGNTIYF.

The V gene is TRBV27, the J gene TRBJ2-3; 16 nucleotides match TRBD2. The ends lost 6 bases at V and 2 bases at J; junction bases unmatched: 8. The CDR3 extends over 18 amino acids. Germline assignment: CDR1 MNHEY and CDR2 SMNVEV (reference sequence). As DNA, the CDR3 is TGTGCCAGCAGCCTCCTGGGGACTAGCGGGAGGGCCACAGATACGCAGTATTTT. Protein: CASSLLGTSGRATDTQYF.

This sequence joins TRBV3-1 (or the pseudogene TRBV3-2) and TRBJ2-7, with D possibly matching TRBD1 (5 bases). Germline CDR1 and CDR2: LGHDT and YNNKEL (reference sequence). V lost 4 bases and J 1 base, leaving 8 bases between the germline ends. The CDR3 totals 13 residues. CDR3 residues: CASSPTASYEQYF. The CDR3 DNA follows: TGTGCCAGCAGCCCGACAGCGTCCTACGAGCAGTACTTC.

The chain combines TRBV11-3 with TRBJ1-1; D gene uncertain. Trimming stripped 2 bases from V and 8 bases from J, with 3 bases between. This CDR3 has 10 amino acids. The germline CDR1 and CDR2 sequences are SGHNT and YENEEA. Here the CDR3 reads CASSLSEAFF. CDR3 in DNA: TGTGCCAGCAGCTTATCGGAAGCTTTCTTT.

J is TRBJ1-2 and V is TRBV7-3; TRBD1 agrees at 9 bases. Germline V gene data show CDR1 as SGHTA and CDR2 as FQGTGA. J lost 6 bases, V lost 6 bases, and 5 bases had no gene match. This CDR3 has 13 residues. CDR3 bases: TGTGCCAGCAGTACAGGGACAGGGAATGGCTACACCTTC. It specifies CASSTGTGNGYTF.

This clone was counted between two and nine times. For the CDR3, the DNA is TGTGCCAGCAGCCGACCTAGCGGGGGGTACAATGAGCAGTTCTTC. Protein: CASSRPSGGYNEQFF. The V gene is TRBV3-1 (or the pseudogene TRBV3-2), the J gene TRBJ2-1, with 11 bases matching TRBD2. Trimming at V came to 4 bases and at J to 4 bases, leaving 3 bases not matched to a gene. Germline CDR1 is LGHDT and CDR2 is YNNKEL (reference sequence). This CDR3 comprises 15 residues.

This chain joins TRBV11-2 and TRBJ1-2; tentatively, D is TRBD1 (5 bases). Trimming cost V 3 bases and J 7 bases, with 9 bases left between them. Germline-derived CDR1 and CDR2 are SGHAT and FQNNGV. This CDR3 contains 12 residues. This CDR3 reads CASSFSQGGYTF. The DNA for the CDR3 is TGTGCCAGCAGCTTTAGCCAGGGTGGCTACACCTTC.

The chain couples TRBV6-5 to TRBJ1-3; 9 nucleotides line up with TRBD1. J was trimmed by 2 bases and V by 6 bases; bases with no gene match: 2. The CDR3 extends over 14 amino acids. Per the germline V gene, CDR1 is MNHEY and CDR2 is SVGAGI. The CDR3 loop is CASRQGATGNTIYF. Written as DNA, the CDR3 is TGTGCCAGCAGACAGGGGGCGACTGGAAACACCATATATTTT.

The chain has TRBV5-1 and TRBJ1-5; D is unresolved. Trimming left V 4 bases short and J 2 bases short, with 16 bases between. Germline lookup yields CDR1 SGHRS and CDR2 YFSETQ. The CDR3 length is 16 residues. CDR3 in DNA: TGCGCCAGCAGCGCGCTTCCTCGCGGGGGCAATCAGCCCCAGCATTTT. This translates into CASSALPRGGNQPQHF.

Here the CDR3 DNA reads TGTGCCATCAGTGTCTCCACCCCCGGGACTAGCGGGGGAGTGGGCCAAGAGACCCAGTACTTC. Amino acid sequence: CAISVSTPGTSGGVGQETQYF. V is TRBV10-3 and J is TRBJ2-5; 14 bases are shared with TRBD2. Per the germline V gene, CDR1 is ENHRY and CDR2 is SYGVKD. The CDR3 contains 21 residues. The V gene end was trimmed by 4 bases and the J gene end by 1 base; junction bases not matched to a gene: 17.

The V gene is TRBV6-5, the J gene TRBJ1-3; D gene unclear. The germline V gene encodes CDR1 MNHEY and CDR2 SVGAGI. This CDR3 has 14 amino acids. Trimming took 6 bases from V and 3 from J, leaving 12 bases between them. For the CDR3, the DNA is TGTGCCAGCAGGACCGGGGAGAGTGGAAACACCATATATTTT. This encodes CASRTGESGNTIYF.

The chain combines TRBV6-1 with TRBJ1-3; D gene unclear. Per the germline V gene, CDR1 is MNHNS and CDR2 is SASEGT. The CDR3 covers 16 residues. The V end lost 1 base, the J end lost 1 base, and 11 bases lay between the germline ends. The CDR3 is CASSEGAFKSGNTIYF. The CDR3 DNA sequence: TGTGCCAGCAGTGAAGGGGCCTTTAAATCTGGAAACACCATATATTTT.

The rearrangement links TRBV7-2 to TRBJ2-7; 7 nucleotides align to TRBD2. Germline V lookup: CDR1 SGHTA, CDR2 FQGNSA. The CDR3 covers 15 residues. J gave up 1 base and V 5 bases, and 8 bases lay outside the gene matches. CDR3 amino acids: CASSPSGKSSYEQYF. The CDR3 DNA reads TGTGCCAGCAGCCCAAGCGGGAAGTCATCCTACGAGCAGTACTTC.

The V gene is TRBV19, the J gene TRBJ1-1; the match to TRBD1 covers 9 bases. This CDR3 is built from 13 residues. Germline loops: CDR1 LNHDA, CDR2 SQIVND (reference sequence). Trimming cost V 6 bases and J 10 bases; bases outside gene matches: 9. CDR3 amino acids: CASSETGGVRAFF. DNA for the CDR3: TGTGCCAGTAGCGAGACAGGGGGAGTAAGAGCTTTCTTT.

This sequence joins TRBV5-1 and TRBJ2-5; a possible D gene is TRBD1 (7 bases). Germline CDR1 SGHRS, CDR2 YFSETQ. Trimming took 4 bases from V and 9 from J, leaving 19 bases between them. The CDR3 extends over 14 amino acids. This CDR3 reads CASSGPGLDRAQYF. CDR3 DNA sequence: TGCGCCAGCAGCGGACCGGGACTTGACAGGGCCCAGTACTTC.

The gene calls are TRBV18 and TRBJ1-1, with D possibly TRBD1 on 6 matching bases. Germline V lookup: CDR1 KGHSH, CDR2 LQKENI. CDR3 length equals 14 residues. V lost 4 bases to trimming and J lost 3 bases, with 12 bases between them. The CDR3 spells CASSRRDIHTEAFF. CDR3 in DNA: TGTGCCAGCTCACGTAGGGACATACACACTGAAGCTTTCTTT.